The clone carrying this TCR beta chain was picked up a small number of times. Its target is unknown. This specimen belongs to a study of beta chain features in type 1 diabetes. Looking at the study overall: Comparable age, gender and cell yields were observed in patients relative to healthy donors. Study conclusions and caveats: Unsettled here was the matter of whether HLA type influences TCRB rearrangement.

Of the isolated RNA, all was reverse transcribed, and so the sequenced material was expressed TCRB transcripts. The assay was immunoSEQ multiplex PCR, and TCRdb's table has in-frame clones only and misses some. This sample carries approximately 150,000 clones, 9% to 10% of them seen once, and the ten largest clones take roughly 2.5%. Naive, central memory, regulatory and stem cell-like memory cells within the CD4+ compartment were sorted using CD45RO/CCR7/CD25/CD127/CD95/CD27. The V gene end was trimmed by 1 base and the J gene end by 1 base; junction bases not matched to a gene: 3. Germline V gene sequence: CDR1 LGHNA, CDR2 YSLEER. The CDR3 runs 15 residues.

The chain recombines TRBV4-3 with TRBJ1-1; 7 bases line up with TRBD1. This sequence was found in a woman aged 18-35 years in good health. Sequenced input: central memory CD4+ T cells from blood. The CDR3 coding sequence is TGCGCCAGCAGCCAAGGGGCAGGGGGGAACACTGAAGCTTTCTTT. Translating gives CASSQGAGGNTEAFF.